The clone carrying this T cell receptor (beta chain) was seen only a few times. Its specificity is unknown. This sample stems from a study of T-cell memory formation after mild COVID-19. Study at large: TCR clusters were mostly confined to one donor each. Findings and limits, study-wide: CD4+ contracting clones lay mainly in CM and EM, CD8+ ones in EMRA. Cross-reactive memory appears to have joined, as suggested by some responding clones showing up in pre-infection memory.

TCRdb re-called the 5' RACE reads through MiXCR, storing one row per CDR3 protein. The data show approximately 65,000 distinct CDR3 sequences, 9.3% seen once. The specimen sequenced was PBMCs or a T cell subset sorted from them (not recorded which). This clonotype was obtained from a man aged 18-30 years who had mild COVID-19 (a few samples of this study predate the infection). Cell type and time point are not known.

CDR3 sequence reads: CASSPGQSSYEQYF. The CDR3 region has the DNA TGCGCCAGCAGCCCAGGACAGTCGTCCTACGAGCAGTACTTC. The V gene is TRBV5-1, the J gene TRBJ2-7; D is possibly TRBD1 (6 bases). The germline CDR1 and CDR2 sequences are SGHRS and YFSETQ. Between the trimmed V and J ends, which lost 4 bases and 1 base, there was a span of 12 bases. This CDR3 region has 14 residues.